The clone carrying this T cell receptor beta chain was seen repeatedly, ten times or more. No antigen is known for it. The data are from a study of spatial heterogeneity in lung cancer. As for the study in general: The mean occurrence of each unique TCR and UMI combination in raw reads exceeded ten. The study's findings and limits: Expanded tumor TCRs that were ubiquitous appeared in blood more at resection than follow-up.

Every TCR cDNA molecule carried a tag that served as a unique molecular identifier. Via MiXCR, TCRdb re-called the 5' RACE reads, giving one row per CDR3 protein. The repertoire holds 14,000 to 15,000 distinct CDR3 sequences, with 9.5% to 14% as singletons. Trimming cost V 7 bases and J 0 bases, with 13 bases left between them. The CDR3 sequence is 15 residues long. Germline values: CDR1 SNHLY, CDR2 FYNNEI. Time point reported: sample taken at primary tumor resection. Without sorting, whole RNA was sequenced from tumor, nontumor lung or frozen PBMC. Patients with untreated early-stage non-small cell lung cancer, numbering approximately 79, were the donors.

The sample in question was PBMCs, obtained at surgery. The V call is TRBV2, the J call TRBJ2-4, with D tentatively TRBD1 (7 bases). This clonotype was obtained from a female donor with early-stage non-small cell lung cancer. The CDR3 coding sequence is TGTGCCAGCACCCGACAGGGACTAGCCAAAAACATTCAGTACTTC. Translated: CASTRQGLAKNIQYF.